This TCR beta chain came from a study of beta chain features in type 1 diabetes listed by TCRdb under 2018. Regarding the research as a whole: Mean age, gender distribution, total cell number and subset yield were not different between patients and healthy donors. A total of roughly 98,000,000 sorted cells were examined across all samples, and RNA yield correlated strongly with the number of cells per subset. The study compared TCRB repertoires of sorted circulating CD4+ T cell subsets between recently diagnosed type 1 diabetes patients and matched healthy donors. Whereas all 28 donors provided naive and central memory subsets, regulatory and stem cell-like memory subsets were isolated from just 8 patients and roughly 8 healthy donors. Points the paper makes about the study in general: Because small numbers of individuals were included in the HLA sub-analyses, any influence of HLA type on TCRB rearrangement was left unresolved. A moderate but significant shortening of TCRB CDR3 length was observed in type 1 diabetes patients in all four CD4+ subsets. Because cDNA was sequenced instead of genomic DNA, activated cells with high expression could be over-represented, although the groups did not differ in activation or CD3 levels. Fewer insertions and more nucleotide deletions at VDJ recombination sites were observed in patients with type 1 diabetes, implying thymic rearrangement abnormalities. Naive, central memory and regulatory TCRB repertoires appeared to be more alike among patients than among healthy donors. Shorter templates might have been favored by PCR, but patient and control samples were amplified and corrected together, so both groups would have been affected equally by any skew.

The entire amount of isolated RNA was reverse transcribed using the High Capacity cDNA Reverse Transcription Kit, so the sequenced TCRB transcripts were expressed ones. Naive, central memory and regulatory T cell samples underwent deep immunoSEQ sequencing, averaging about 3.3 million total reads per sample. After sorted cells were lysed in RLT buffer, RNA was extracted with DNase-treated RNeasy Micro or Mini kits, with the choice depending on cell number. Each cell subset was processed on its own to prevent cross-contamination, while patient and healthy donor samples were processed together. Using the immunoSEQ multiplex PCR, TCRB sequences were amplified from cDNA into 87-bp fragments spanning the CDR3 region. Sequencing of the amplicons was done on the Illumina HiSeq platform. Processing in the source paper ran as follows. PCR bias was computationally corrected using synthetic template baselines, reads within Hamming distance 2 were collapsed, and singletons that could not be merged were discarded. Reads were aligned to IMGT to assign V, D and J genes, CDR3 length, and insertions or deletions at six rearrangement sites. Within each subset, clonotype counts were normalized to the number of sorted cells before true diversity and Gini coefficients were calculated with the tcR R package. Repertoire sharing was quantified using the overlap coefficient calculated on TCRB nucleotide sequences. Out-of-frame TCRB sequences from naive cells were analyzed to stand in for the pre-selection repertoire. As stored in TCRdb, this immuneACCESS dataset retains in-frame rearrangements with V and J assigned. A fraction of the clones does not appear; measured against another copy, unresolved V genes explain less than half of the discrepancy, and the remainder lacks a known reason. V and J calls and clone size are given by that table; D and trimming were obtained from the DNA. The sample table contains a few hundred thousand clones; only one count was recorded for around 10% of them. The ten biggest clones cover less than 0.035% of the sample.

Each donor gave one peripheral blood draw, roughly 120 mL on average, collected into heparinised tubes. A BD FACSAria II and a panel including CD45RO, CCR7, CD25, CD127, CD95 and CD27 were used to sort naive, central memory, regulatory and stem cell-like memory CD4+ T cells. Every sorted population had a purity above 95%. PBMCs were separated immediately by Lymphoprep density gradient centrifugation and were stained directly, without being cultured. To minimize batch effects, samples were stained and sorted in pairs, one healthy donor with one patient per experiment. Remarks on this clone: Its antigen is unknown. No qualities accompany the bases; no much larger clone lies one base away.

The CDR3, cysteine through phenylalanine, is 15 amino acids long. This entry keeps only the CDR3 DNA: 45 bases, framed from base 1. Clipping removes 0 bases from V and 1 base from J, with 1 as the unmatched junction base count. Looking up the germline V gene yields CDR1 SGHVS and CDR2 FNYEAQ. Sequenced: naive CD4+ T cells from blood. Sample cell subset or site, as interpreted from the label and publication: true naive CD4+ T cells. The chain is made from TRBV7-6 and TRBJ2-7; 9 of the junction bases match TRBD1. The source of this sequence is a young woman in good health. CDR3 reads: CASSLAGQGSYEQYF. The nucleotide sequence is TGTGCCAGCAGCTTAGCCGGACAGGGGTCCTACGAGCAGTACTTC. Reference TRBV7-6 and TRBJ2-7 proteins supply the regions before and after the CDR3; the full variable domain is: GAGVSQSPRYKVTKRGQDVALRCDPISGHVSLYWYRQALGQGPEFLTYFNYEAQQDKSGLPNDRFSAERPEGSISTLTIQRTEQRDSAMYRCASSLAGQGSYEQYFGPGTRLTVT.